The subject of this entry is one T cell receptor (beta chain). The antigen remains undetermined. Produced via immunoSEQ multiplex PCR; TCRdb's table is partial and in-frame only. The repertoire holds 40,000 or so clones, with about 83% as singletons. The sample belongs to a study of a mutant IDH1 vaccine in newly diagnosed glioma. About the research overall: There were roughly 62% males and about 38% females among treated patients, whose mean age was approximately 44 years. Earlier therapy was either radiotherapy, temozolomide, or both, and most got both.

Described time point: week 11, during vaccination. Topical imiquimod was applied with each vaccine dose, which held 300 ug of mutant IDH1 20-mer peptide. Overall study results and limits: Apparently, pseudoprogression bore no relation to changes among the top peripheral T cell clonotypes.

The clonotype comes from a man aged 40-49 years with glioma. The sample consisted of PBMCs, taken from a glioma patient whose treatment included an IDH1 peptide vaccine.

The CDR3 protein is CASSQDEWGLRSSGNTIYF. DNA of the CDR3: TGCGCCAGCAGCCAAGATGAGTGGGGACTACGAAGCTCTGGAAACACCATATATTTT. V gene TRBV4-1 combines with J gene TRBJ1-3; tentatively, D is TRBD1 (5 bases). The CDR3 has 19 amino acids. V lost 0 bases to trimming and J lost 0 bases, with 18 bases between them. CDR1 and CDR2 from the germline V gene are MGHRA and YSYEKL.